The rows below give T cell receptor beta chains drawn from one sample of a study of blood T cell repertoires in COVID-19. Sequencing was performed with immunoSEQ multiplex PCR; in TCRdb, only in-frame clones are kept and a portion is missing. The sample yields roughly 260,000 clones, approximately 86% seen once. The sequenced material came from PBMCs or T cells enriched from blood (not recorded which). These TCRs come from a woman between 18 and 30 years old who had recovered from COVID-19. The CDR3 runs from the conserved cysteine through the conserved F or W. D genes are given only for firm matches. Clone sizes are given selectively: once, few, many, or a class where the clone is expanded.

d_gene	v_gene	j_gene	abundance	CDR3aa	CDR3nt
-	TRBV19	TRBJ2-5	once	CASMSVFSAAKSAQETQYF	TGTGCCAGTATGTCAGTGTTCTCGGCAGCGAAAAGTGCGCAAGAGACCCAGTACTTC
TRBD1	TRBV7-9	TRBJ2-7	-	CASRDLDRDGYEQYF	TGTGCCAGCAGGGATTTGGACAGGGACGGCTACGAGCAGTACTTC
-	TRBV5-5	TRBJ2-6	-	CASSLGPDWVGSGANVLTF	TGTGCCAGCAGCTTGGGACCGGACTGGGTCGGCTCTGGGGCCAACGTCCTGACTTTC
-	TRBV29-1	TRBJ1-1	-	CSMAGDNTEAFF	TGCAGCATGGCAGGGGACAACACTGAAGCTTTCTTT
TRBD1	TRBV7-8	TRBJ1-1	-	CASSSGQGAVAEAFF	TGTGCCAGCAGCTCCGGACAGGGGGCAGTTGCAGAAGCTTTCTTT
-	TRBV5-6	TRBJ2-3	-	CASSGVQGIVGDTQYF	TGTGCCAGCAGCGGCGTTCAGGGGATTGTTGGAGATACGCAGTATTTT
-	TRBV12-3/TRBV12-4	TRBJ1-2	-	CASSQGFAYGYTF	TGTGCCAGCAGCCAGGGGTTTGCCTATGGCTACACCTTC
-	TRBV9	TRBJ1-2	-	CASSVGQGPSYGYTF	TGTGCCAGCAGCGTAGGTCAGGGGCCAAGCTATGGCTACACCTTC
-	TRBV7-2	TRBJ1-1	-	CASSLVSGNEAFF	TGTGCCAGCAGCTTAGTATCGGGAAATGAAGCTTTCTTT
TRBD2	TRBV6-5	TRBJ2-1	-	CASSYRGEGRREQFF	TGTGCCAGCAGTTACCGGGGGGAGGGCCGTCGGGAGCAGTTCTTC
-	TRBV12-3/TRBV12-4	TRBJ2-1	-	CASSLVLNEQFF	TGTGCCAGCAGTCTAGTTTTAAATGAGCAGTTCTTC
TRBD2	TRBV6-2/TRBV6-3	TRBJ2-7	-	CASSYSSGSSYEQYF	TGTGCCAGCAGTTACTCGAGCGGGAGCTCCTACGAGCAGTACTTC
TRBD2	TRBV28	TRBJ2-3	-	CASSPWVAGRTDTQYF	TGTGCCAGCAGCCCCTGGGTAGCGGGGCGCACAGATACGCAGTATTTT
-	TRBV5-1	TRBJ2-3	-	CASSPQGPSTDTQYF	TGCGCCAGCAGCCCACAGGGACCCAGCACAGATACGCAGTATTTT
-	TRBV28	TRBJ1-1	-	CAILRDTDTEAFF	TGTGCCATCCTTAGGGACACCGACACTGAAGCTTTCTTT
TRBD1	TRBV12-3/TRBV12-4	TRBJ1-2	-	CASSLGQGNGYTF	TGTGCCAGCAGCTTAGGACAGGGGAATGGCTACACCTTC
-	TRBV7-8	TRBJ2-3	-	CASSLVTGSHTDTQYF	TGTGCCAGCAGCCTGGTAACCGGGTCCCACACAGATACGCAGTATTTT
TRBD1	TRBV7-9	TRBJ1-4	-	CASSYDRGGGEKLFF	TGTGCCAGCAGCTATGACAGGGGTGGCGGTGAAAAACTGTTTTTT
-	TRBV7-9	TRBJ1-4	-	CASSHRQITNEKLFF	TGTGCCAGCAGCCATAGACAGATAACTAATGAAAAACTGTTTTTT
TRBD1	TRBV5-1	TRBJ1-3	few	CASSLGQGARPSGNTIYF	TGCGCCAGCAGCCTGGGACAGGGGGCTAGACCCTCTGGAAACACCATATATTTT
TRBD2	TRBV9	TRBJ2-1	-	CASSGPTSGDYNEQFF	TGTGCCAGCAGCGGGCCGACTAGCGGGGACTACAATGAGCAGTTCTTC
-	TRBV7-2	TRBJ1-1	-	CASSLGDSTHEAFF	TGTGCCAGCAGCCTCGGTGACAGCACACATGAAGCTTTCTTT
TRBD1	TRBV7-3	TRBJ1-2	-	CASSLGSGGAGGYTF	TGTGCCAGCAGCTTAGGCTCAGGGGGCGCGGGCGGCTACACCTTC
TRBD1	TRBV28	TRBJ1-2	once	CASSPQPGQNYGYTF	TGTGCCAGCAGTCCCCAGCCGGGACAGAACTATGGCTACACCTTC
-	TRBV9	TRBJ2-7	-	CASSAEDQATFEQYF	TGTGCCAGCAGCGCCGAAGATCAGGCGACCTTCGAGCAGTACTTC
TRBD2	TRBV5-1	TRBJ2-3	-	CASSTGTSGSLTDTQYF	TGCGCCAGCAGCACCGGGACTAGCGGGAGTTTAACAGATACGCAGTATTTT
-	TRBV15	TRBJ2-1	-	CATSRPLDRYNEQFF	TGTGCCACCAGCAGACCCCTGGACAGATACAATGAGCAGTTCTTC
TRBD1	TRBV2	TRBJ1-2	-	CASSRTGYGYTF	TGTGCCAGCAGTCGGACAGGGTACGGCTACACCTTC
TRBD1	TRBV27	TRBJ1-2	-	CASSSLRLTGTQANYGYTF	TGTGCCAGCAGTTCCCTTCGACTGACAGGGACCCAGGCTAACTATGGCTACACCTTC
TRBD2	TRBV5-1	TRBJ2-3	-	CASSYRTSGGTDTQYF	TGCGCCAGCAGCTACAGGACTAGCGGGGGCACAGATACGCAGTATTTT
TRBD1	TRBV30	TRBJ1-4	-	CAWSKDRGWEKLFF	TGTGCCTGGAGTAAAGACAGGGGATGGGAAAAACTGTTTTTT
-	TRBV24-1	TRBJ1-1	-	CATSDPDSEAFF	TGTGCCACCAGTGACCCGGACAGCGAAGCTTTCTTT
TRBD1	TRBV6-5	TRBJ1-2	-	CASSNDRVHGYTF	TGTGCCAGCAGTAACGACAGGGTCCATGGCTACACCTTC
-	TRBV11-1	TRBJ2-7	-	CASSLPPSYEQYF	TGTGCCAGCAGCTTACCTCCGTCCTACGAGCAGTACTTC
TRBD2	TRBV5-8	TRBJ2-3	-	CASSLGLVTDTQYF	TGTGCCAGCAGCCTGGGACTAGTGACGGATACGCAGTATTTT
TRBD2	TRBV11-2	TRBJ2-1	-	CASSFASSSGRGNEQFF	TGTGCCAGCAGCTTCGCATCTTCTAGCGGGAGAGGCAATGAGCAGTTCTTC
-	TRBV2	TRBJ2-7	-	CASSDLESSYEQYF	TGTGCCAGCAGTGACCTCGAGAGCTCCTACGAGCAGTACTTC
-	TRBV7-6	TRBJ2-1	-	CASSLEVSRGGEQFF	TGTGCCAGCAGCTTAGAGGTCTCCCGGGGAGGTGAGCAGTTCTTC
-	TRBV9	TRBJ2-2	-	CASSVGAGETGELFF	TGTGCCAGCAGCGTAGGTGCAGGGGAGACCGGGGAGCTGTTTTTT
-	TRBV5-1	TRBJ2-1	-	CASSLAGDTYNEQFF	TGCGCCAGCAGCTTGGCAGGGGATACGTACAATGAGCAGTTCTTC
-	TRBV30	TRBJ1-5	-	CAWSVRGDGQPQHF	TGTGCCTGGAGTGTAAGGGGCGATGGTCAGCCCCAGCATTTT
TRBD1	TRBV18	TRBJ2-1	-	CASSLTGQGDNEQFF	TGTGCCAGCTCACTGACGGGACAGGGGGACAATGAGCAGTTCTTC
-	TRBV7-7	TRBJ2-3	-	CASSLVVGGGLNTQYF	TGTGCCAGCAGCTTAGTTGTCGGCGGGGGCCTCAATACGCAGTATTTT